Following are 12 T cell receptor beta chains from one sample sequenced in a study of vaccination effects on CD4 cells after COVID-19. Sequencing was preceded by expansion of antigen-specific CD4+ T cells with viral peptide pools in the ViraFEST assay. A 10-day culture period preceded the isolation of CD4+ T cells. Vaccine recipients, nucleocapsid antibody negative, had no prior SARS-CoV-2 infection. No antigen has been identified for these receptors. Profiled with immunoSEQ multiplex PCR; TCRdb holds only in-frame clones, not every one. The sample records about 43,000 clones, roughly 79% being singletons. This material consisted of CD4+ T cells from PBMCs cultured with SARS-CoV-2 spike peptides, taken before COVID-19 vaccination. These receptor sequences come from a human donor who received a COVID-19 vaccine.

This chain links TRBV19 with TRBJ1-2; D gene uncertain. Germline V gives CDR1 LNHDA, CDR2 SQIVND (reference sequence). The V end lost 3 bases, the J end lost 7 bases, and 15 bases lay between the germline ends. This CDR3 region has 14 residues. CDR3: CASSIDRLPVGYTF. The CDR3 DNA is TGTGCCAGTAGTATCGATAGGCTTCCGGTTGGCTACACCTTC.

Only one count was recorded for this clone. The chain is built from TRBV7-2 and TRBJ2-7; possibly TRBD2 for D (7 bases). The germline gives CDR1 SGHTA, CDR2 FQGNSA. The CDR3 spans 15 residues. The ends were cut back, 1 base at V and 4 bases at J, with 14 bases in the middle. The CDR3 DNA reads TGTGCCAGCAGCTTAGGTCCGGGGGGCCTATACGAGCAGTACGTC. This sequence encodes CASSLGPGGLYEQYV.

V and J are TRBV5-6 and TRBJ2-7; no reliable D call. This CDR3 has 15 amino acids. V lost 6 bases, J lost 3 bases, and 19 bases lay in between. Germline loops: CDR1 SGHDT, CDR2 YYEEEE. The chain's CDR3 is CASTSIRKVLYEQYV. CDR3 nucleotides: TGTGCCAGCACCTCGATTCGTAAGGTCCTCTACGAGCAGTACGTC.

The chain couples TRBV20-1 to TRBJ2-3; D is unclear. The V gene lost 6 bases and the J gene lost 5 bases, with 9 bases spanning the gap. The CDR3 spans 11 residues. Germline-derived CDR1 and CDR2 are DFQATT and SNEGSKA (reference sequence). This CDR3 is CSATKQDTQYF. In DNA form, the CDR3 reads TGCAGTGCCACGAAGCAAGATACGCAGTATTTT.

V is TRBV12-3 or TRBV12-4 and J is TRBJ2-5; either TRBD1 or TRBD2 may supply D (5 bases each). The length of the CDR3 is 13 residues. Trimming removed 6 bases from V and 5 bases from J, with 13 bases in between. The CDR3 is CASRGRPRETQYF. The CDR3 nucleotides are TGTGCCAGCAGGGGACGCCCGAGGGAGACCCAGTACTTC.

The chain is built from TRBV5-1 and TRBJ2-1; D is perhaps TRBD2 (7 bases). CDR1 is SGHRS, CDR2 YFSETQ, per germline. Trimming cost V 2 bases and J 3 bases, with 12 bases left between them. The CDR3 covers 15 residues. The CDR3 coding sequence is TGCGCCAGCAGCTTTAGGAGGGGGGGCTACAATGAGCAGTTCTTC. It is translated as CASSFRRGGYNEQFF.

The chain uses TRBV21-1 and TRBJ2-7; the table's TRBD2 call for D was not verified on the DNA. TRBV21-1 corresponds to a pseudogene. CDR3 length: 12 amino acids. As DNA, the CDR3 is TGTGCCAGCAGCATAGGAGGGTACGAGCAGTACGTC. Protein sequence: CASSIGGYEQYV.

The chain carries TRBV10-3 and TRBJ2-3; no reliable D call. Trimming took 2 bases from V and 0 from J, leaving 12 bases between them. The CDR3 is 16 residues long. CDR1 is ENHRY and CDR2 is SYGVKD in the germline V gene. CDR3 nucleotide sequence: TGTGCCATCAGTGAGGGCTTCGCTTTAAGCACAGATACGCAGTATTTT. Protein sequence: CAISEGFALSTDTQYF.

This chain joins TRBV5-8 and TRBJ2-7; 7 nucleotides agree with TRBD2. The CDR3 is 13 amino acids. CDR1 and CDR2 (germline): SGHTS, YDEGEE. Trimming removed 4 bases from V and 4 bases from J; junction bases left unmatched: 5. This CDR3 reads CASSRGSGYEQYV. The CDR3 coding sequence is TGTGCCAGCAGCCGTGGTAGCGGGTACGAGCAGTACGTC.

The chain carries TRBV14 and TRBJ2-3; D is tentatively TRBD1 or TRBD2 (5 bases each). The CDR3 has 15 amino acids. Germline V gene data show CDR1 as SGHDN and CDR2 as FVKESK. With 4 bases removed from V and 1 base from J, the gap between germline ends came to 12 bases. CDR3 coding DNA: TGTGCCAGCAGCCCTCAGGGAGCTGGCACAGATACGCAGTATTTT. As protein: CASSPQGAGTDTQYF.

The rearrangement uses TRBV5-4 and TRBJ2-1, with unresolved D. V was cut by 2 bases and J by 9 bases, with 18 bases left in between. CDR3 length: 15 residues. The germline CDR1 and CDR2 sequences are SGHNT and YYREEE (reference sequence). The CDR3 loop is CASSLESSHTLEQFF. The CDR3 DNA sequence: TGTGCCAGCAGCTTAGAATCCTCCCACACGCTTGAGCAGTTCTTC.

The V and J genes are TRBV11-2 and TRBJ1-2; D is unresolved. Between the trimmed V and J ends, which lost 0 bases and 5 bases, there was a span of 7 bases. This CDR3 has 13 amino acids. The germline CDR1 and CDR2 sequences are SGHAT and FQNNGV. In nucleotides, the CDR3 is TGTGCCAGCAGCTTAGACCAAGGGTATGGCTACACCTTC. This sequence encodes CASSLDQGYGYTF.